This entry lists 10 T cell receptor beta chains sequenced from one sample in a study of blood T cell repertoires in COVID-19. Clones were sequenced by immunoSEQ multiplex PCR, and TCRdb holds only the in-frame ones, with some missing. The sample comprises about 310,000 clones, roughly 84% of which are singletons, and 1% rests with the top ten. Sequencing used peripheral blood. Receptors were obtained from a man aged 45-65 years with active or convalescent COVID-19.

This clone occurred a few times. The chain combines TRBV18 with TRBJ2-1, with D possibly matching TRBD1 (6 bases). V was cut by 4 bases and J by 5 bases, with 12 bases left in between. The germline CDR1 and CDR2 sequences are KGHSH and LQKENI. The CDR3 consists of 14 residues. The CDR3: CASSLTGQHNEQFF. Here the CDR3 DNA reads TGTGCCAGCTCACTAACCGGACAGCACAATGAGCAGTTCTTC.

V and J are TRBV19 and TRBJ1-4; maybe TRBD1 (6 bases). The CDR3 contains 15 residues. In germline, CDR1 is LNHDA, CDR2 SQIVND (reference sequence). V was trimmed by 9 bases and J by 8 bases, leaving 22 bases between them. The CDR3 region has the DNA TGTGCCAGCCGAAAAAGCCAGGGGAGAGGAGAAAAACTGTTTTTT. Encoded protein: CASRKSQGRGEKLFF.

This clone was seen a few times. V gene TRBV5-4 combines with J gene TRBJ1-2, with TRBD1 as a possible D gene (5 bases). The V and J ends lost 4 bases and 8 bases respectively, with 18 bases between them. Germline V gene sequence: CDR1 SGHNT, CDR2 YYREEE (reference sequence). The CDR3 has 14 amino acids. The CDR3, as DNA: TGTGCCAGCAGCCACGACAGCTTTGTAGAAGGCTACACCTTC. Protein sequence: CASSHDSFVEGYTF.

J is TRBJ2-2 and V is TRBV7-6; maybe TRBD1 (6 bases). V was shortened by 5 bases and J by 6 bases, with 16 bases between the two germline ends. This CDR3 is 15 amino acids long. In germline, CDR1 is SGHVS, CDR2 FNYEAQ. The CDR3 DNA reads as TGTGCCAGCAGCGCTAGGGGGTTAGGCTCCGGGGAGCTGTTTTTT. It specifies CASSARGLGSGELFF.

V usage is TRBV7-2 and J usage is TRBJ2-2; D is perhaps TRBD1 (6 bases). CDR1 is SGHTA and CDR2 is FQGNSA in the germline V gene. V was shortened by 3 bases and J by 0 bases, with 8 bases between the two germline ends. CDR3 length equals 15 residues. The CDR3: CASSFYRANTGELFF. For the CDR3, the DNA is TGTGCCAGCAGCTTCTACAGGGCGAACACCGGGGAGCTGTTTTTT.

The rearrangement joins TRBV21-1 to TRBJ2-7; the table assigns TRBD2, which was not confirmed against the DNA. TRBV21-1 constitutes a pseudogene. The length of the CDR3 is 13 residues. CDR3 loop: CASIPGLAHEQYF. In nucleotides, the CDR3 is TGTGCCAGCATCCCGGGACTAGCCCACGAGCAGTACTTC.

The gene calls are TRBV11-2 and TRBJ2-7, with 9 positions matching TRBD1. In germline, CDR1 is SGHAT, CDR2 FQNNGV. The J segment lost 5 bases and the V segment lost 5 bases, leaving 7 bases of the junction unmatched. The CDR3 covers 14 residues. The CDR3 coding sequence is TGTGCCAGCAGCCCTTCACAGGGGGCACACGAGCAGTACTTC. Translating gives CASSPSQGAHEQYF. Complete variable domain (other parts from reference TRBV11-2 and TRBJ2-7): EAGVAQSPRYKIIEKRQSVAFWCNPISGHATLYWYQQILGQGPKLLIQFQNNGVVDDSQLPKDRFSAERLKGVDSTLKIQPAKLEDSAVYLCASSPSQGAHEQYFGPGTRLTVT.

In DNA, the CDR3 is TGTGCCAGCAGACCAGGACGACTAGAATCCGGGGAGCTGTTTTTT. Protein sequence: CASRPGRLESGELFF. The rearrangement joins TRBV6-5 to TRBJ2-2; a weak D match, TRBD2 (6 bases). Germline CDR1 MNHEY, CDR2 SVGAGI. V was clipped by 6 bases and J by 6 bases, with 17 bases between them. The CDR3 is 15 residues long.

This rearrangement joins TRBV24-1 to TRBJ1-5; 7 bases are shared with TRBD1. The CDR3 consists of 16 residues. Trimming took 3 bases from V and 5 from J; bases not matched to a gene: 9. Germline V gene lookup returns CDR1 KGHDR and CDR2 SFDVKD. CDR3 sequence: CATSDTTGTADQPQHF. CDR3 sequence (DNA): TGTGCCACCAGTGATACCACAGGGACAGCGGATCAGCCCCAGCATTTT.

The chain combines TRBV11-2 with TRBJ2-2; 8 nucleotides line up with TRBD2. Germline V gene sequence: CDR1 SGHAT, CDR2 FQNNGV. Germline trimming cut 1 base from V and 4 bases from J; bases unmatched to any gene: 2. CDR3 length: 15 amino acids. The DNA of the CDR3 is TGTGCCAGCAGCTTAGGGCTAGCGGGCACCGGGGAGCTGTTTTTT. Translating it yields CASSLGLAGTGELFF. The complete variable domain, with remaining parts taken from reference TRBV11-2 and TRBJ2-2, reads EAGVAQSPRYKIIEKRQSVAFWCNPISGHATLYWYQQILGQGPKLLIQFQNNGVVDDSQLPKDRFSAERLKGVDSTLKIQPAKLEDSAVYLCASSLGLAGTGELFFGEGSRLTVL.